Sequencing of this TCR beta chain was carried out in a study of control samples from healthy donors and cancer patients. Sequencing was performed with immunoSEQ multiplex PCR; in TCRdb, only in-frame clones are kept and a portion is missing. Seen here are over 85,000 clones, approximately 84% observed once, and the top ten hold around 35%. Germline V gives CDR1 SGDLS, CDR2 YYNGEE. The V and J ends lost 4 bases and 4 bases respectively, with 14 bases between them. The CDR3 is made up of 15 amino acids. The source material was PBMCs. J is TRBJ1-4 and V is TRBV9, with D perhaps matching TRBD1 (6 bases). This sequence originates from a man between 65 and 85 years old with lung cancer. The CDR3 coding sequence is TGTGCCAGCAGCCCTCATCCGGACAGTAATGAAAAACTGTTTTTT. Translation gives CASSPHPDSNEKLFF.